This TCR beta chain was identified during a study of T cell changes during pregnancy in multiple sclerosis (dated 2019 in TCRdb). Concerning the study at large: The study looked at changes in the T cell repertoire across pregnancy in women with multiple sclerosis.

Trimming costs V 5 bases and J 9 bases, and their ends lie 16 bases apart. The CDR3 goes from the cysteine to the phenylalanine over 13 residues. Only CDR3 DNA is held: 39 bases, read in frame from base 1. The germline V gene sets CDR1 to ENHRY and CDR2 to SYGVKD. A remark on this clone: Its antigen is currently not known. Within one base of it there is no much larger clone, and no base qualities were kept.

Library construction relied on the immunoSEQ multiplex PCR assay. The clones in this table, taken by TCRdb from immuneACCESS, are in-frame only. Not every clone is retained; where verified, under half of the shortfall comes from an unresolved V gene, and the cause of the rest is unknown. The sample records roughly 45,000 clones, roughly 90% of which are singletons. Of the sample, roughly 4.5% falls within the top ten clones. The TCR comes from a female donor in good health, enrolled as a control in a pregnancy study. The sequence links TRBV10-3 to TRBJ1-2, with the D gene not confidently named. The material sequenced was peripheral blood, taken in the second trimester of pregnancy. This receptor carries the CDR3 CAISPAPRASYTF. The DNA sequence follows: TGTGCCATCAGTCCCGCCCCGAGGGCCAGCTACACCTTC.